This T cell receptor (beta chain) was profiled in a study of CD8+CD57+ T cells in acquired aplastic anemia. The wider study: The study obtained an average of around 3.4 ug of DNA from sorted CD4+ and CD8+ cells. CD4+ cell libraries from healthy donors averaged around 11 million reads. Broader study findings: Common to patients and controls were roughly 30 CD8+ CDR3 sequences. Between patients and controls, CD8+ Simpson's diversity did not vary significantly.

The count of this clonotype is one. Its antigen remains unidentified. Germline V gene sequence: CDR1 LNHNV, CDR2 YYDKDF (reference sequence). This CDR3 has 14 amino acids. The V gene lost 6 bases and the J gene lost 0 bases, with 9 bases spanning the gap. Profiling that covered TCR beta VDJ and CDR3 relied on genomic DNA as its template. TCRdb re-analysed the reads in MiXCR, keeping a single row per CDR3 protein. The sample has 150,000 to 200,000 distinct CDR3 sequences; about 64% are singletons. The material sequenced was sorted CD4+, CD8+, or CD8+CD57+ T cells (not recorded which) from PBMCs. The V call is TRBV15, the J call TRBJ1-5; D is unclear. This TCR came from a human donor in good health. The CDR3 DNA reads TGTGCCACCAGGGCGACTCGTAGCAATCAGCCCCAGCATTTT. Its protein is CATRATRSNQPQHF.